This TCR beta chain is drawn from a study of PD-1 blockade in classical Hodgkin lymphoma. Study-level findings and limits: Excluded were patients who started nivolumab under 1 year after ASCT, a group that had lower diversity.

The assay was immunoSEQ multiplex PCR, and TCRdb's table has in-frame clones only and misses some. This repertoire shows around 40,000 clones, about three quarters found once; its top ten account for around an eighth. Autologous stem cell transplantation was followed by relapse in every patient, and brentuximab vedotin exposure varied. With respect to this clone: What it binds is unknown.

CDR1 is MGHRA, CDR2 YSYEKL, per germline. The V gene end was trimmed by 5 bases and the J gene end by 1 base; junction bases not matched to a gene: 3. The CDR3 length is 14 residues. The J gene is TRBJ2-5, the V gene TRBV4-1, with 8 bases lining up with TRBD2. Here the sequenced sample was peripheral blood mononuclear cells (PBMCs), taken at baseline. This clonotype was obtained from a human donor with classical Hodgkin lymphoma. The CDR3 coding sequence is TGCGCCAGCAGCGCGCGGGGGGCCCAAGAGACCCAGTACTTC. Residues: CASSARGAQETQYF.